The clone carrying this T cell receptor (beta chain) was observed at least ten times. This sample was taken from a study of glioma-infiltrating T cells. Amplification of TCR alpha and beta CDR3 regions from RNA used iRepertoire nested multiplex PCR. One-step reverse transcription and amplification started from roughly 100-400 ng of tissue mRNA or PBMC total RNA. TCRdb re-derived calls from the multiplex PCR reads in MiXCR, one entry per CDR3 protein. The table shows 150,000 to 200,000 distinct CDR3 sequences, with around 40% occurring only once. The CDR3 is 13 residues long. V lost 3 bases to trimming and J lost 4 bases, with 4 bases between them. The germline V gene has CDR1 MNHEY and CDR2 SMNVEV (reference sequence).

The chain employs TRBV27 and TRBJ2-6, with no clear D. Sequencing was carried out using glioma tissue, nonneoplastic brain tissue, or PBMCs (not recorded which). The TCR originated in a human donor with low-grade glioma or glioblastoma, undergoing nonglioma brain surgery, or in good health (not recorded which). The CDR3 DNA reads TGTGCCAGCAGTTTGGCCGGGGCCAACGTCCTGACTTTC. This encodes CASSLAGANVLTF.